This T cell receptor (beta chain) was observed in a study of regulatory T cells in long-lasting Graves disease. Time point in this sample: newly diagnosed GD, antithyroid drugs for less than 3 months. RNA isolated from PBMCs was used to make the TCR library. The patients included were those that came from an endocrinology department in Xi'an, China. Arm-PCR of CDR3 regions with iRepertoire HTBI primers generated TCR beta libraries. From the multiplex PCR reads, TCRdb called clonotypes with MiXCR, one entry per CDR3 protein. There are roughly 420,000 distinct CDR3 sequences in the sample; about 15% occur only once, and around a sixth lies in the top ten. These records were also assigned to another study, of T cells in Graves' hyperthyroidism and ophthalmopathy.

Sequences were derived from peripheral blood mononuclear cells (PBMCs), sampled at new diagnosis, from a patient treated with antithyroid drugs. The TCR sequence derives from a woman aged 50 to 60 with Graves disease.

DNA for the CDR3: TGCGCCAGCAGCCCCCTTCCCTTCCTCTCTGGGGCCAACGTCCTGACTTTC. Its protein is CASSPLPFLSGANVLTF. V is TRBV5-1 and J is TRBJ2-6, with D hard to call. Trimming removed 4 bases at V and 0 bases at J, with 14 bases between. The CDR3 consists of 17 residues. Germline V gene lookup returns CDR1 SGHRS and CDR2 YFSETQ.